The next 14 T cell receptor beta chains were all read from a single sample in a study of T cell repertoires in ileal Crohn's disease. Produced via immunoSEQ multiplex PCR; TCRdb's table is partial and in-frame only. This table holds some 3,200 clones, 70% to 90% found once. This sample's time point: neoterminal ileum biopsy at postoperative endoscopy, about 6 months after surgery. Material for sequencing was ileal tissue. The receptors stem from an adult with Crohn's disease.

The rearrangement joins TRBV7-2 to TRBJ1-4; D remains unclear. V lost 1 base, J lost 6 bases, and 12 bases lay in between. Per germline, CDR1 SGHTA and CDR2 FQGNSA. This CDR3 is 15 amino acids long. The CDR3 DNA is TGTGCCAGCAGCTTAGACAGTGCAGGAGATGAAAAACTGTTTTTT. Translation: CASSLDSAGDEKLFF.

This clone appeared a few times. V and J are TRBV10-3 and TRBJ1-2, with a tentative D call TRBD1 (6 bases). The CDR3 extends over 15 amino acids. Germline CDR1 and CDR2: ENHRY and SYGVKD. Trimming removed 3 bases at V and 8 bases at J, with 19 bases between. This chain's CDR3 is CAISDGNRVSVGYTF. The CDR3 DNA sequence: TGTGCCATCAGTGATGGGAACAGGGTGTCTGTAGGCTACACCTTC.

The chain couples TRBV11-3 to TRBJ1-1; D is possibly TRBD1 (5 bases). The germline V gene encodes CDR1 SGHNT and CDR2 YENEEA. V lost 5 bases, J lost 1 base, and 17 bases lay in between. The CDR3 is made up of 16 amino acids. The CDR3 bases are TGTGCCAGCAGCCTAGGACCGGGGGAAGCGAACACTGAAGCTTTCTTT. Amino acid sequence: CASSLGPGEANTEAFF.

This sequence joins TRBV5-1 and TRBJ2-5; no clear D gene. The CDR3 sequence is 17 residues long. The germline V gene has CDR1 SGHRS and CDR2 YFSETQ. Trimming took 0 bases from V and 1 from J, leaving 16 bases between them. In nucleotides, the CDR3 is TGCGCCAGCAGCTTGGCCGAAATCGTGGGTGGCCAAGAGACCCAGTACTTC. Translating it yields CASSLAEIVGGQETQYF.

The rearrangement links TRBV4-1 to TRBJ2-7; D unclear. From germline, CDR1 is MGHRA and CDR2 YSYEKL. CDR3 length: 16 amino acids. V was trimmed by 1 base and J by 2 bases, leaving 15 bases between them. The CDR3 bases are TGCGCCAGCAGCCAAGTAGTTAGAACGCCCACCTACGAGCAGTACTTC. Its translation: CASSQVVRTPTYEQYF.

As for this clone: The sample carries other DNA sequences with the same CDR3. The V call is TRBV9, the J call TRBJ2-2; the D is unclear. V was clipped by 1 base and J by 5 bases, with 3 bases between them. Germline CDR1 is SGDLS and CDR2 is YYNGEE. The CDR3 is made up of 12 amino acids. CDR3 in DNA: TGTGCCAGCAGCGTACGGACCGGGGAGCTGTTTTTT. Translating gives CASSVRTGELFF.

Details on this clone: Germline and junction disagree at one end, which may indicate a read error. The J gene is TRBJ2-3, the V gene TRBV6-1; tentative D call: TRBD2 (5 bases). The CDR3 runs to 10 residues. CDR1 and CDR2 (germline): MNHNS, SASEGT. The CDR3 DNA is TGTGCCATTTCACGGGGTGGGATTCGTTTT. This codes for CAISRGGIRF.

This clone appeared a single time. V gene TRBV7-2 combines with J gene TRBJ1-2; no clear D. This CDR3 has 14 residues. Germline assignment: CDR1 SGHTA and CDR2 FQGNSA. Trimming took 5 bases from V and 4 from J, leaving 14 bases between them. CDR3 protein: CASSPGVSGYGYTF. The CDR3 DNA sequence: TGTGCCAGCAGCCCGGGAGTCAGCGGCTATGGCTACACCTTC.

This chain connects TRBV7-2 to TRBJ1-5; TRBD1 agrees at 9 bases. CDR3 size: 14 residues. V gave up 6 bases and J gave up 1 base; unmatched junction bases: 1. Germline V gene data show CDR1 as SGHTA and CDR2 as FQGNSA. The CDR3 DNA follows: TGTGCCAGCAGGACAGGGGGGAGCAATCAGCCCCAGCATTTT. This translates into CASRTGGSNQPQHF.

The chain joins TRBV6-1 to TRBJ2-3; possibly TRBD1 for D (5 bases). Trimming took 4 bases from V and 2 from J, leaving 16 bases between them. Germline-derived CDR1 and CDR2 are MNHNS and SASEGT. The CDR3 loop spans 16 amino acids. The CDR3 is CASSVYGQGNTDTQYF. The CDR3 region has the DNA TGTGCCAGCAGTGTATATGGGCAGGGAAACACAGATACGCAGTATTTT.

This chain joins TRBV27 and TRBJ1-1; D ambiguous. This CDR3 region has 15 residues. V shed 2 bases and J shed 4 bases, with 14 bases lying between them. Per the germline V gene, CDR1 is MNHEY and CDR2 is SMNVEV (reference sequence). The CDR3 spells CASSLNGGLGTEAFF. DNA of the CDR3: TGTGCCAGCAGTTTAAATGGAGGCCTGGGCACTGAAGCTTTCTTT.

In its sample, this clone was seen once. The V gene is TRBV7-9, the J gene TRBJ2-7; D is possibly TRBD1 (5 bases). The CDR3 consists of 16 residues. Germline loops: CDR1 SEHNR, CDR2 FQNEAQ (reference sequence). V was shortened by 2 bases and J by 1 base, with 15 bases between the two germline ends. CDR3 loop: CASSLSGAPLSYEQYF. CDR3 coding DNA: TGTGCCAGCAGCTTAAGTGGGGCCCCACTTTCCTACGAGCAGTACTTC.

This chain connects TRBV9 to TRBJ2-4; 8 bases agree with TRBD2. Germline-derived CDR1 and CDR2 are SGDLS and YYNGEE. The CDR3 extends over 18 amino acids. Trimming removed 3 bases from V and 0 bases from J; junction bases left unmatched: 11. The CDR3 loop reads CASSERAGGALAKNIQYF. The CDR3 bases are TGTGCCAGCAGCGAACGCGCGGGGGGAGCTCTAGCCAAAAACATTCAGTACTTC.

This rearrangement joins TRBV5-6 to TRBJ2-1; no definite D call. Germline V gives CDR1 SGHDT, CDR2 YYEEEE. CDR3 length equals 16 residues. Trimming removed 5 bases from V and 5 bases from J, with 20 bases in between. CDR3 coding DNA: TGTGCCAGCAGTTACTCCCGCAGTTGGTCTAACAATGAGCAGTTCTTC. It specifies CASSYSRSWSNNEQFF.